The clone carrying this TCR beta chain was found a few times. The antigen is unknown. Germline assignment: CDR1 SGHVS and CDR2 FNYEAQ. V was shortened by 5 bases and J by 11 bases, with 19 bases between the two germline ends. This CDR3 spans 15 amino acids. The sample belongs to a study of T cell repertoires in cytomegalovirus infection. Overall study: Both recently identified HLA-C-restricted and well-studied HLA-B-restricted CMV epitopes were used in the study.

TCRdb ran MiXCR on the reads and lists one entry per CDR3 protein. The sample has about 830,000 distinct CDR3 sequences; approximately 32% are singletons. The chain employs TRBV7-6 and TRBJ1-6; possible D gene TRBD1, 6 bases. Sample: cultured CD8+ T cells from PBMCs, taken from culture after CMV antigen stimulation. The sequence derives from a human donor in good health (CMV status not recorded). Some clones in this sample may be carry-over from other donors' samples. CDR3 nucleotides: TGTGCCAGCAGCCCAGGGGTGAGGAAAGCGACACCCCTCCACTTT. This sequence encodes CASSPGVRKATPLHF.